The 25 T cell receptor beta chains reported below all come from one sample, sequenced in a study of shared clonotypes between healthy human individuals. Assay used: immunoSEQ multiplex PCR; TCRdb lists only in-frame clones, some missing. The table includes roughly 600,000 clones, roughly 98% detected once. In the naive CD8 group, cells lacked CD45RO and were positively selected for CCR7, so terminally differentiated effector memory CD45RA+ cells were left out. Material for sequencing was naive CD8+ T cells sorted from blood. Receptors were obtained from a man younger than 40 in good health.

In its sample, this clone was seen once. This rearrangement joins TRBV15 to TRBJ2-1; D uncertain. CDR1 LNHNV and CDR2 YYDKDF come from the germline V gene (reference sequence). The CDR3 extends over 14 amino acids. The germline V and J ends were trimmed by 3 bases and 0 bases, with 6 bases remaining between them. The CDR3 region is CATSRTNSYNEQFF. CDR3 in DNA: TGTGCCACCAGCAGGACAAACTCCTACAATGAGCAGTTCTTC.

The V gene is TRBV30, the J gene TRBJ2-1, with TRBD2 identical over 9 bases. Germline CDR1 is GTSNPN and CDR2 is SVGIG (reference sequence). The CDR3 extends over 16 amino acids. V shed 4 bases and J 1 base; nucleotides not matched to a gene: 8. CDR3: CAWTPKSGRSYNEQFF. The CDR3 DNA follows: TGTGCCTGGACCCCCAAAAGCGGGAGGTCCTACAATGAGCAGTTCTTC.

This sequence joins TRBV9 and TRBJ2-7, with D possibly being TRBD1 or TRBD2 (5 bases each). V gave up 4 bases and J gave up 2 bases, with 13 bases separating them. Germline lookup yields CDR1 SGDLS and CDR2 YYNGEE. The CDR3 loop spans 14 amino acids. The CDR3 DNA sequence: TGTGCCAGCAGCTTCAGGGACGGAGCCTACGAGCAGTACTTC. Amino acid sequence: CASSFRDGAYEQYF.

The chain has TRBV10-1 and TRBJ2-7, with TRBD1 identical over 8 bases. The CDR3 sequence is 12 residues long. With V trimmed by 4 bases and J by 7 bases, 3 bases remained unmatched. Per germline, CDR1 WNHNN and CDR2 SYGVQD (reference sequence). CDR3 sequence (DNA): TGCGCCAGCAGTGGACAGGGGCGGGAGCAGTACTTC. Protein sequence: CASSGQGREQYF.

A word on this clone: Other DNA variants within this sample encode the same CDR3. V and J are TRBV5-1 and TRBJ2-7, with no clear D. This CDR3 spans 13 amino acids. The V end lost 0 bases, the J end lost 1 base, and 5 bases lay between the germline ends. Germline CDR1 and CDR2: SGHRS and YFSETQ. The CDR3 nucleotides are TGCGCCAGCAGCTTGGAGGTGTCCTACGAGCAGTACTTC. It yields the protein CASSLEVSYEQYF.

V gene TRBV5-1 combines with J gene TRBJ2-1; D not certain. Germline V gives CDR1 SGHRS, CDR2 YFSETQ. Trimming took 2 bases from V and 6 from J, leaving 12 bases between them. This CDR3 spans 14 amino acids. As DNA, the CDR3 is TGCGCCAGCAGCTTCAGTCACCGCTCCAATGAGCAGTTCTTC. This encodes CASSFSHRSNEQFF.

This clone showed up just once. The CDR3 region has the DNA TGCAGCGTTCAGGGTTTGATGACCTACGAGCAGTACTTC. Its translation is CSVQGLMTYEQYF. The rearrangement uses TRBV29-1 and TRBJ2-7; maybe TRBD1 (5 bases). CDR1 SQVTM and CDR2 ANQGSEA come from the germline V gene. Trimming removed 5 bases at V and 2 bases at J, with 13 bases between. The CDR3 spans 13 residues.

V is TRBV11-2 and J is TRBJ1-4; D is unclear. V lost 4 bases and J 12 bases, leaving 21 bases between the germline ends. This CDR3 comprises 15 residues. Germline CDR1 is SGHAT and CDR2 is FQNNGV. CDR3 nucleotides: TGTGCCAGCAGCTCCACAATGCGCGGCGAGATGGAACTGTTTTTT. It specifies CASSSTMRGEMELFF.

The rearrangement uses TRBV29-1 and TRBJ2-7, with TRBD1 matching 7 bases. J was trimmed by 2 bases and V by 4 bases; bases with no gene match: 5. Germline V CDR1 and CDR2: SQVTM, ANQGSEA. This CDR3 contains 13 residues. The CDR3 loop is CSVVRQGAYEQYF. For the CDR3, the DNA is TGCAGCGTTGTGAGGCAGGGGGCCTACGAGCAGTACTTC.

This clone was seen just once. The chain carries TRBV5-5 and TRBJ1-5; possibly TRBD1 for D (6 bases). The CDR3 length is 17 residues. Trimming left V 5 bases short and J 0 bases short, with 18 bases between. Germline V gene data show CDR1 as SGHKS and CDR2 as YYEKEE (reference sequence). In DNA form, the CDR3 reads TGTGCCAGCAGTGAGGACAGCCACACCTATAGCAATCAGCCCCAGCATTTT. Amino acid sequence: CASSEDSHTYSNQPQHF.

This clone is a singleton in its sample. V is TRBV30 and J is TRBJ1-1; no reliable D call. The V gene lost 2 bases and the J gene lost 7 bases, with 8 bases spanning the gap. Germline assignment: CDR1 GTSNPN and CDR2 SVGIG (reference sequence). This CDR3 contains 11 residues. The CDR3 protein is CAWSLGSEAFF. CDR3 in DNA: TGTGCCTGGAGTTTAGGGAGTGAAGCTTTCTTT.

The chain links TRBV2 to TRBJ2-4; D is unresolved. The CDR3 loop spans 11 amino acids. Looked up from germline, CDR1 is SNHLY and CDR2 is FYNNEI. The V and J ends lost 7 bases and 8 bases respectively, with 9 bases between them. The CDR3 DNA is TGTGCCAGCACCAGCAGGCACATTCAGTACTTC. Residues: CASTSRHIQYF.

The V gene is TRBV19, the J gene TRBJ2-3; TRBD2 aligns across 10 bases. The ends lost 3 bases at V and 6 bases at J; junction bases unmatched: 15. CDR1 is LNHDA and CDR2 is SQIVND in the germline V gene (reference sequence). The CDR3 contains 18 residues. The CDR3 nucleotides are TGTGCCAGTAGTATCGGTCCCGCCGGGCTAGCGGGAGTGGATACGCAGTATTTT. Protein product: CASSIGPAGLAGVDTQYF.

This sequence joins TRBV27 and TRBJ2-7, with TRBD2 matching 10 bases. Germline lookup yields CDR1 MNHEY and CDR2 SMNVEV (reference sequence). V dropped 6 bases and J dropped 6; count of bases not matched to a gene: 11. The CDR3 contains 15 residues. The DNA for the CDR3 is TGTGCCAGCAGCAGTGGACTAGCGGTATTAGGCGAGCAGTACTTC. Translation gives CASSSGLAVLGEQYF.

The rearrangement links TRBV27 to TRBJ2-1; TRBD2 matches 10 bases. The V gene end was trimmed by 8 bases and the J gene end by 5 bases; junction bases not matched to a gene: 3. Germline V gene data show CDR1 as MNHEY and CDR2 as SMNVEV (reference sequence). The CDR3 totals 13 residues. The CDR3 loop is CASRTSGNNEQFF. DNA for the CDR3: TGTGCCAGCCGGACTAGCGGAAACAATGAGCAGTTCTTC.

This clone came up once. This chain connects TRBV19 to TRBJ2-1; D call uncertain. CDR1 LNHDA and CDR2 SQIVND come from the germline V gene (reference sequence). Trimming took off 5 bases at V and 4 bases at J, with 15 bases between the two ends. The CDR3 covers 15 residues. The DNA of the CDR3 is TGTGCCAGTAGTGTACTACCCCTAGGTTACAATGAGCAGTTCTTC. This translates into CASSVLPLGYNEQFF.

V usage is TRBV28 and J usage is TRBJ2-7; 7 nucleotides match TRBD1. The CDR3 consists of 16 residues. Germline CDR1 MDHEN, CDR2 SYDVKM. With 1 base clipped from V and 0 bases from J, the junction kept 6 bases outside the gene matches. Here the CDR3 DNA reads TGTGCCAGCAGTTTATCCATCGGACAGGCCTCCTACGAGCAGTACTTC. This codes for CASSLSIGQASYEQYF.

The CDR3 is CASSQVYGYEQYF. CDR3 coding DNA: TGCGCCAGCAGCCAAGTCTACGGCTACGAGCAGTACTTC. The rearrangement uses TRBV4-1 and TRBJ2-7; D call uncertain. Deletions cut 1 base from V and 3 bases from J, with 7 bases between. Germline V lookup: CDR1 MGHRA, CDR2 YSYEKL. This CDR3 has 13 amino acids.

V and J are TRBV14 and TRBJ2-1; TRBD2 matches at 7 bases. V shed 2 bases, J shed 1 base, and the junction held 5 bases outside the gene matches. Germline loops: CDR1 SGHDN, CDR2 FVKESK. The CDR3 extends over 16 amino acids. The CDR3, as DNA: TGTGCCAGCAGCCAAATAGCGGGCATTTCCTACAATGAGCAGTTCTTC. Residues: CASSQIAGISYNEQFF.

This clone was found once. V gene TRBV21-1 combines with J gene TRBJ2-7; TRBD2 reflects the table's D call only, with no check against the DNA. TRBV21-1 counts as a pseudogene. The CDR3 loop spans 16 amino acids. The CDR3 protein is CASRSGLAGGSYEQYF. DNA for the CDR3: TGTGCCAGCAGAAGCGGACTAGCGGGAGGATCCTACGAGCAGTACTTC.

Turning to this clone: Other DNA variants within this sample encode the same CDR3. V is TRBV7-9 and J is TRBJ1-1, with D uncertain. This CDR3 is 13 amino acids long. Per the germline V gene, CDR1 is SEHNR and CDR2 is FQNEAQ (reference sequence). V was shortened by 1 base and J by 2 bases, with 5 bases between the two germline ends. CDR3 DNA sequence: TGTGCCAGCAGCTTAGTAGAAAACACTGAAGCTTTCTTT. Translated: CASSLVENTEAFF.

The chain is built from TRBV27 and TRBJ2-7; 8 bases line up with TRBD1. V was pared by 4 bases and J by 2 bases, with 4 bases of the junction left unmatched. Germline assignment: CDR1 MNHEY and CDR2 SMNVEV (reference sequence). The CDR3 spans 14 residues. The CDR3 protein is CASSYGTGPYEQYF. In DNA form, the CDR3 reads TGTGCCAGCAGTTACGGGACAGGACCCTACGAGCAGTACTTC.

The chain links TRBV4-1 to TRBJ2-7, with 8 bases aligning to TRBD1. CDR1 is MGHRA and CDR2 is YSYEKL in the germline V gene. The CDR3 runs 14 residues. V dropped 1 base and J dropped 3; count of bases not matched to a gene: 2. CDR3 sequence reads: CASSQADRVYEQYF. CDR3 in DNA: TGCGCCAGCAGCCAAGCGGACAGGGTCTACGAGCAGTACTTC.

The chain recombines TRBV4-1 with TRBJ2-7, with D possibly TRBD1 on 6 matching bases. From germline, CDR1 is MGHRA and CDR2 YSYEKL. This CDR3 region has 16 residues. Between the trimmed V and J ends, which lost 4 bases and 0 bases, there was a span of 16 bases. The CDR3 coding sequence is TGCGCCAGCAGCCCCAGAGTGGCAGGGGACTCCTACGAGCAGTACTTC. Protein product: CASSPRVAGDSYEQYF.

The chain couples TRBV28 to TRBJ2-3; D not resolved. Trimming removed 5 bases from V and 0 bases from J, with 15 bases in between. The CDR3 covers 16 residues. The germline gives CDR1 MDHEN, CDR2 SYDVKM. CDR3 in amino acids: CASSPTTTGSTDTQYF. The CDR3 DNA follows: TGTGCCAGCAGTCCAACCACTACCGGAAGCACAGATACGCAGTATTTT.